In its sample, the clone carrying this T cell receptor (beta chain) was seen many times. Its antigen is not known. This sample was taken from a study of human T cells and chemical hapten exposure. Turning to the study itself: Predominantly women, the patients had alopecia areata, totalis or universalis.

TCRdb reprocessed the RACE reads via MiXCR and lists one record per CDR3 protein. The sample includes 340,000 or so distinct CDR3 sequences, approximately 6.3% of them seen just once. V shed 6 bases and J shed 1 base, with 12 bases lying between them. Germline CDR1 reads SGHTA; CDR2 reads FQGNSA. The CDR3 is 14 residues long. The time point is: patch test 1, 2 weeks after DPC sensitization. The treatment here: therapeutic diphenylcyclopropenone sensitization with weekly scalp DPC. Patches went on only after blood had been drawn each time. Study-wide results and caveats: Compared to controls, expanded TCRs made significantly more large clusters of similar CDR3s. With regard to DPC sensitization, TCRs above 1 in 1000 frequency did not change.

The genes are TRBV7-2 and TRBJ1-1, with a possible D match to TRBD1 (6 bases). Sequences were derived from whole blood, sampled in connection with sensitization to the hapten diphenylcyclopropenone (DPC). The source is a woman aged 18-30 years with alopecia areata. Some clones in this sample may be carry-over from other donors' samples. CDR3 amino acids: CASSRDRRNTEAFF. The CDR3 region has the DNA TGTGCCAGCAGTCGAGACAGGAGGAACACTGAAGCTTTCTTT.